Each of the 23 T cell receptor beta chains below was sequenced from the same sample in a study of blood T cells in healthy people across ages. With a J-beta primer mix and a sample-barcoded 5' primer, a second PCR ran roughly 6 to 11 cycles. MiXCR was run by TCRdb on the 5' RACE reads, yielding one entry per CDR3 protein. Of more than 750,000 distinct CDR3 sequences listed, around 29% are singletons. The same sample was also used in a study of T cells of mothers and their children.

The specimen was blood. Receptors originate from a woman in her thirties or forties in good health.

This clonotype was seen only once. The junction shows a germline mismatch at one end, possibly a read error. CDR3 in amino acids: CANSLAQEVEAFF. The CDR3 DNA reads TGTGCCAACAGCTTAGCCCAGGAGGTGGAGGCTTTCTTT. This sequence joins TRBV7-2 and TRBJ1-1; D call uncertain. Germline V gives CDR1 SGHTA, CDR2 FQGNSA. CDR3 length equals 13 residues.

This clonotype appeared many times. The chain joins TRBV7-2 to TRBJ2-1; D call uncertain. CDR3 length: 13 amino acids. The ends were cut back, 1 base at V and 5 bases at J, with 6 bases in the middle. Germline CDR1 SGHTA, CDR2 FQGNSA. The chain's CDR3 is CASSLEPNNEQFF. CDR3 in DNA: TGTGCCAGCAGCTTAGAACCTAACAATGAGCAGTTCTTC.

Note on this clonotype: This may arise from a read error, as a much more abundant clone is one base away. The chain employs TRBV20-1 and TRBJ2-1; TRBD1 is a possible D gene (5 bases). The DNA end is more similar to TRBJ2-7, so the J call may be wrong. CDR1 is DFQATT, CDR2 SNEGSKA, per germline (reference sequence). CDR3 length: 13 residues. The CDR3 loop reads CSATDDSYNEQYF. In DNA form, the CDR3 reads TGCAGTGCAACCGACGACAGCTACAATGAGCAGTACTTC.

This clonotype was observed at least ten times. The CDR3 reads CSSQTGDSYNEQFF. As DNA, the CDR3 is TGCAGTTCTCAAACAGGGGATTCCTACAATGAGCAGTTCTTC. The chain couples TRBV20-1 to TRBJ2-1; 7 bases align to TRBD1. The CDR3 spans 14 residues. Germline trimming cut 8 bases from V and 1 base from J; bases unmatched to any gene: 8. Looked up from germline, CDR1 is DFQATT and CDR2 is SNEGSKA (reference sequence).

As DNA, the CDR3 is TGTGCCAGCAGTTTCGCCGTAGGTTACAATGAGCAGTTCTTC. Protein sequence: CASSFAVGYNEQFF. The chain couples TRBV12-3 or TRBV12-4 to TRBJ2-1; no reliable D call. This CDR3 has 14 residues. V was shortened by 3 bases and J by 4 bases, with 10 bases between the two germline ends.

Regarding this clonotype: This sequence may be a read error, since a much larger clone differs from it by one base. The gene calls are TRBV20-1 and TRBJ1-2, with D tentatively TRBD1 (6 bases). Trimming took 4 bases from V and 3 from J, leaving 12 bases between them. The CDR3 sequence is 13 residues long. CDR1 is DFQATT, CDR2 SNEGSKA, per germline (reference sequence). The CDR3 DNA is TGCAGTGCTATAACAGGGCAAGACTATGGCTACACCTTC. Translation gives CSAITGQDYGYTF.

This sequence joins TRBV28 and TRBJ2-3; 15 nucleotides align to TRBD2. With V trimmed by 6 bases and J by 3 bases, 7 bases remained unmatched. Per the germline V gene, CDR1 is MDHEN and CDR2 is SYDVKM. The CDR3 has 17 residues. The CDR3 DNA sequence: TGTGCCAGCAGGTCACGGACTAGCGGGGGGGTAACAGATACGCAGTATTTT. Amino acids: CASRSRTSGGVTDTQYF.

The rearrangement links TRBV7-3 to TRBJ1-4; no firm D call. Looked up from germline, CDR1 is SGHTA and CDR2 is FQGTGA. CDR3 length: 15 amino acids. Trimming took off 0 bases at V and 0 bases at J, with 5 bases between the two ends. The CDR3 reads CASSLTPATNEKLFF. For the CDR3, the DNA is TGTGCCAGCAGCTTAACTCCAGCAACTAATGAAAAACTGTTTTTT.

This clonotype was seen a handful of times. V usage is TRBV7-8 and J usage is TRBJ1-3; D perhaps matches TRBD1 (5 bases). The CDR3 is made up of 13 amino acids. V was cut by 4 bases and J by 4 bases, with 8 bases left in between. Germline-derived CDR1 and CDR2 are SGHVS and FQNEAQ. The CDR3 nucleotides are TGTGCCAGCAGCTCCCGACAGGGAAACACCATATATTTT. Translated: CASSSRQGNTIYF. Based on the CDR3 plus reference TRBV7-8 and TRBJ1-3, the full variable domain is GAGVSQSPRYKVAKRGQDVALRCDPISGHVSLFWYQQALGQGPEFLTYFQNEAQLDKSGLPSDRFFAERPEGSVSTLKIQRTQQEDSAVYLCASSSRQGNTIYFGEGSWLTVV.

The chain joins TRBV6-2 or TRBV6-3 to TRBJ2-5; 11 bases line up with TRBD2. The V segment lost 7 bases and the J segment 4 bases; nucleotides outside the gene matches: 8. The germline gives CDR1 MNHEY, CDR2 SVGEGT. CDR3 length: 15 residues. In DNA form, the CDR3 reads TGTGCCAGCACCGTGACCGGGACTAGCGGAGAGACCCAGTACTTC. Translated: CASTVTGTSGETQYF.

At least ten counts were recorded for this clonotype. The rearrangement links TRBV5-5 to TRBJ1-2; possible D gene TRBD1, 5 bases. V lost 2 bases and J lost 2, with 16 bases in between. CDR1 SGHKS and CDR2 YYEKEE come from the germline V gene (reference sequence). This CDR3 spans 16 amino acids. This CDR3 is CASSFQWGGGNYGYTF. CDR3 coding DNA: TGTGCCAGCAGCTTCCAGTGGGGGGGAGGAAACTATGGCTACACCTTC.

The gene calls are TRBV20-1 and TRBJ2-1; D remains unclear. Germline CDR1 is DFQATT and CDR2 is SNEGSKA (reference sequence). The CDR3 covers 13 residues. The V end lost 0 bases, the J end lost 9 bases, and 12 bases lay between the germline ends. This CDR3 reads CSARERTVGEQFF. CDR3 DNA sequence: TGCAGTGCTAGAGAGCGCACGGTCGGTGAGCAGTTCTTC.

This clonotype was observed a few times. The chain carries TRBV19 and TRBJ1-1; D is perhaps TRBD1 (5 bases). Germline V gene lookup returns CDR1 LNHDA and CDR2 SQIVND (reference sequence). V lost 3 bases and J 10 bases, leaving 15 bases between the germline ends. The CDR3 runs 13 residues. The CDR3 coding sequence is TGTGCCAGTAGTATCGAGGGGCGCTTCGGAGCTTTCTTT. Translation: CASSIEGRFGAFF.

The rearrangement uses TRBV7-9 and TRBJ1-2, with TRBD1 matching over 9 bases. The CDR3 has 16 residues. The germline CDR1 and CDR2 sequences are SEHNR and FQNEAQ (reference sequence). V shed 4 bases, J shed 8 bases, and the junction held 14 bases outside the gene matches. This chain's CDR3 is CASSWILRTGESGYTF. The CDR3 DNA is TGTGCCAGCAGCTGGATTCTTAGGACAGGGGAAAGCGGCTACACCTTC.

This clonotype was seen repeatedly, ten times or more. CDR3 in amino acids: CSAAGQTNEKLFF. CDR3 nucleotides: TGCAGCGCGGCCGGCCAGACTAATGAAAAACTGTTTTTT. The chain links TRBV29-1 to TRBJ1-4; D ambiguous. The V end was cut by 7 bases, the J end by 2 bases, with 11 bases between. Germline assignment: CDR1 SQVTM and CDR2 ANQGSEA. CDR3 length equals 13 residues.

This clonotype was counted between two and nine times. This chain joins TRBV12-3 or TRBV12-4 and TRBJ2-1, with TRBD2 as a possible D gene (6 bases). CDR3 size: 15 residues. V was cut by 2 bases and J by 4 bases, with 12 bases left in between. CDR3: CASSLISGVYNEQFF. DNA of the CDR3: TGTGCCAGCAGTTTAATCTCGGGAGTTTACAATGAGCAGTTCTTC.

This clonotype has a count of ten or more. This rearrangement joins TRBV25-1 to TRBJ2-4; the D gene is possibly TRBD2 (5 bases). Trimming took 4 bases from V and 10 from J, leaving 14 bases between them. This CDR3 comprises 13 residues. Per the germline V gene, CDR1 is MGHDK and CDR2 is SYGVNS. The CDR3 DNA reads TGTGCCAGCAGTGCAGGAGGCGTGGGGATTCAGTACTTC. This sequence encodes CASSAGGVGIQYF.

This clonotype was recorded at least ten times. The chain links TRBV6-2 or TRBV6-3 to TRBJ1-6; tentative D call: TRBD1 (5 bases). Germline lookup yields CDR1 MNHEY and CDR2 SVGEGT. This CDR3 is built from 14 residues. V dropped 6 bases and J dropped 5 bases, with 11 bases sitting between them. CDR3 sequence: CASRTGTDNSPLHF. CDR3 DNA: TGTGCCAGCAGGACCGGGACGGATAATTCACCCCTCCACTTT.

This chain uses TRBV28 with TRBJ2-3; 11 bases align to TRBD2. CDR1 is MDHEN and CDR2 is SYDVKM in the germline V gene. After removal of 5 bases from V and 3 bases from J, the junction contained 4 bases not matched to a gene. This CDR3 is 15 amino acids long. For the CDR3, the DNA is TGTGCCAGCAGTCGTACTAGCGGGAGAACAGATACGCAGTATTTT. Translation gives CASSRTSGRTDTQYF.

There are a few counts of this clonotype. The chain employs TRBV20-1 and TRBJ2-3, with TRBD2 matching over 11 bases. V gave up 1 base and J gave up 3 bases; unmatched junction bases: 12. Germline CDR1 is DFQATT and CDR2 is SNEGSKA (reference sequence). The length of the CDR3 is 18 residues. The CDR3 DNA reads TGCAGTGCTAGAGGGCGGCTAGCGGGGGGCCGTAATACAGATACGCAGTATTTT. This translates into CSARGRLAGGRNTDTQYF.

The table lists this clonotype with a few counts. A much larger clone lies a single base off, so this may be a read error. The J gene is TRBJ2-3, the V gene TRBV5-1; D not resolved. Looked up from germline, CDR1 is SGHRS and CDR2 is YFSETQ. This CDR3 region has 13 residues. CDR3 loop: CASSLGTTDMQYF. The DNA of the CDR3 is TGCGCCAGCAGCTTGGGGACCACAGATATGCAGTATTTT.

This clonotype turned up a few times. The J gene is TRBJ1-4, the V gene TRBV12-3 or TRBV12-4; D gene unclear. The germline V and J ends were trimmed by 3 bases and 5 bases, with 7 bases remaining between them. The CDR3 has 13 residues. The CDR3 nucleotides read TGTGCCAGCAGTTTCCGGCAGAATGAAAAACTGTTTTTT. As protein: CASSFRQNEKLFF.

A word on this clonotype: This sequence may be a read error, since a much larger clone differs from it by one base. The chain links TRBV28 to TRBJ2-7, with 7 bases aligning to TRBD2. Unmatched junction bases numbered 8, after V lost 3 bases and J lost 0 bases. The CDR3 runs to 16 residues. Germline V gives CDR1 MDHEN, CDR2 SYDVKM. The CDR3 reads CASSLGGRTLSYEQYF. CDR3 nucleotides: TGTGCCAGCAGTTTGGGGGGGAGGACACTCTCCTACGAGCAGTACTTC.